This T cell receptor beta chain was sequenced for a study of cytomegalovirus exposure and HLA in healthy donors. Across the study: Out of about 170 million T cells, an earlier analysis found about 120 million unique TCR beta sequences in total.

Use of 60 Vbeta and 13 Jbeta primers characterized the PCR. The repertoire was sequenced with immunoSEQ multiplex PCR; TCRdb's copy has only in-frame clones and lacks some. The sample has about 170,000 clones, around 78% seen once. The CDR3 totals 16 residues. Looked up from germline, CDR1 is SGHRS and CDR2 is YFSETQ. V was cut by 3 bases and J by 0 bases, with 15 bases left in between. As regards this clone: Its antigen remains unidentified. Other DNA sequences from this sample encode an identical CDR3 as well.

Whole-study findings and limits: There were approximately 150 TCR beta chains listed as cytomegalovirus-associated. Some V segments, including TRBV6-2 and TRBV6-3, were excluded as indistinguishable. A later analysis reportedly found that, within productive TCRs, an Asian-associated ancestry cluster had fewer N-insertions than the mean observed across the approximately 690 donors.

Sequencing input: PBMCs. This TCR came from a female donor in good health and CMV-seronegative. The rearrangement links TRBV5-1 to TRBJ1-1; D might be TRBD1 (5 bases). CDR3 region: CASSSRDSLLNTEAFF. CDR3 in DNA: TGCGCCAGCAGCTCTAGAGACAGCCTTCTGAACACTGAAGCTTTCTTT.